This passage covers 2 T cell receptor beta chains from one sample sequenced in a study of T cell responses to AZD1222 COVID-19 vaccine. TCRdb's table, derived via immunoSEQ multiplex PCR, lists solely in-frame clones and lacks some. Among about 140,000 clones listed, roughly nine tenths were seen once. Source: peripheral blood, taken 28 days after the second AZD1222 dose. The source is an adult who received the AZD1222 COVID-19 vaccine.

The chain carries TRBV6-5 and TRBJ1-2; D gene ambiguous. The CDR3 is made up of 12 amino acids. Germline V lookup: CDR1 MNHEY, CDR2 SVGAGI. V gave up 7 bases and J gave up 0 bases, with 6 bases separating them. The CDR3 DNA reads TGTGCCAGCACTCACACTAACTATGGCTACACCTTC. Protein product: CASTHTNYGYTF.

This clone appeared once. The chain carries TRBV24-1 and TRBJ2-1; 11 bases fit TRBD2. The CDR3 spans 17 residues. Unmatched junction bases numbered 9, after V lost 1 base and J lost 8 bases. The V gene's germline CDR1 is KGHDR and CDR2 SFDVKD. CDR3 in DNA: TGTGCCACCAGTGATTTTGGTCTAGCGGGAGGTGAGTATGAGCAGTTCTTC. Protein sequence: CATSDFGLAGGEYEQFF.